This T cell receptor beta chain is drawn from a study of response to subunit inactivated influenza vaccine. This clonotype was observed a handful of times. TCRdb recomputed calls from the RT-PCR reads with MiXCR, one row per CDR3 protein. Of approximately 490,000 distinct CDR3 sequences listed, around 7.7% are singletons. V lost 6 bases to trimming and J lost 5 bases; unmatched junction nucleotides: 7. The CDR3 spans 15 residues. V usage is TRBV12-3 or TRBV12-4 and J usage is TRBJ2-5; 12 nucleotides match TRBD1. Sample: PBMCs from blood, taken less than 30 months after vaccination. The sequence was collected from a man aged 50-75 years who received an inactivated influenza vaccine. The CDR3 region has the DNA TGTGCCAGCAGCCGGGGACAGGGGGCCTCTGAGACCCAGTACTTC. Protein: CASSRGQGASETQYF.